The 13 T cell receptor beta chains below all came from one sample that was sequenced in a study of blood T cell repertoires in COVID-19. The assay was immunoSEQ multiplex PCR, and TCRdb's table has in-frame clones only and misses some. Of about 180,000 clones in the sample, around 80% were seen once. The source material was peripheral blood. These receptors all come from a woman older than 75 with COVID-19, enrolled during active disease.

The V and J genes are TRBV2 and TRBJ2-1; TRBD1 matches at 7 bases. Per the germline V gene, CDR1 is SNHLY and CDR2 is FYNNEI. There are 14 residues in the CDR3. V gave up 5 bases and J gave up 0 bases; unmatched junction bases: 1. CDR3 sequence (DNA): TGTGCCAGCAGTTGGACAGGCTCCTACAATGAGCAGTTCTTC. It specifies CASSWTGSYNEQFF.

The chain combines TRBV18 with TRBJ2-6; no clear D. With 0 bases removed from V and 1 base from J, the gap between germline ends came to 7 bases. Germline CDR1 is KGHSH and CDR2 is LQKENI. The CDR3 runs 16 residues. The CDR3 coding sequence is TGTGCCAGCTCACCACCGGGCAGGTCTGGGGCCAACGTCCTGACTTTC. As protein: CASSPPGRSGANVLTF.

This chain uses TRBV28 with TRBJ2-7; D is ambiguous. Trimming left V 1 base short and J 7 bases short, with 8 bases between. CDR3 length equals 12 residues. Germline V gives CDR1 MDHEN, CDR2 SYDVKM. The chain's CDR3 is CASSLSRWEQYF. The DNA of the CDR3 is TGTGCCAGCAGTTTATCCCGGTGGGAGCAGTACTTC.

The gene calls are TRBV18 and TRBJ1-2; D is uncertain. The CDR3 consists of 13 residues. With 2 bases removed from V and 7 bases from J, the gap between germline ends came to 11 bases. CDR1 is KGHSH and CDR2 is LQKENI in the germline V gene. The CDR3 protein is CASSPSGEFGYTF. The CDR3 DNA reads as TGTGCCAGCTCACCATCTGGGGAGTTTGGCTACACCTTC.

This clone came up once. The chain couples TRBV5-1 to TRBJ1-6; a weak D match, TRBD1 (5 bases). CDR3 length: 16 residues. V lost 0 bases and J 0 bases, leaving 7 bases between the germline ends. CDR1 is SGHRS, CDR2 YFSETQ, per germline. The CDR3 nucleotides read TGCGCCAGCAGCTTGGGGACAACCTCCTATAATTCACCCCTCCACTTT. This sequence encodes CASSLGTTSYNSPLHF.

This rearrangement joins TRBV2 to TRBJ1-5; 9 positions agree with TRBD1. CDR3 size: 15 residues. Looked up from germline, CDR1 is SNHLY and CDR2 is FYNNEI. Losses at the gene ends were 6 bases for V and 5 bases for J; bases not matched to a gene: 8. The CDR3 DNA is TGTGCCAGCAGCCTAGGGACAGGGAAGCATCAGCCCCAGCATTTT. Amino acids: CASSLGTGKHQPQHF. The whole variable domain, filled in from reference TRBV2 and TRBJ1-5, reads EPEVTQTPSHQVTQMGQEVILRCVPISNHLYFYWYRQILGQKVEFLVSFYNNEISEKSEIFDDQFSVERPDGSNFTLKIRSTKLEDSAMYFCASSLGTGKHQPQHFGDGTRLSIL.

The CDR3 here is CSAHRTIEAFF. The CDR3 DNA reads TGCAGTGCCCACAGAACCATTGAAGCTTTCTTT. J is TRBJ1-1 and V is TRBV20-1; D gene uncertain. The CDR3 is 11 amino acids. Germline V gives CDR1 DFQATT, CDR2 SNEGSKA (reference sequence). Trimming left V 6 bases short and J 7 bases short, with 12 bases between.

The chain employs TRBV10-3 and TRBJ2-1; 11 nucleotides align to TRBD2. J gave up 3 bases and V 6 bases, and 4 bases lay outside the gene matches. Per germline, CDR1 ENHRY and CDR2 SYGVKD. The CDR3 extends over 15 amino acids. The CDR3 DNA reads as TGTGCCATCAGCCCACTAGCGGGAGACTACAATGAGCAGTTCTTC. Translating gives CAISPLAGDYNEQFF.

The chain carries TRBV2 and TRBJ2-5, with D hard to call. The CDR3 length is 12 residues. Germline V CDR1 and CDR2: SNHLY, FYNNEI. V lost 3 bases and J 4 bases, leaving 6 bases between the germline ends. The CDR3 here is CASSDSSETQYF. CDR3 nucleotide sequence: TGTGCCAGCAGTGATTCGTCAGAGACCCAGTACTTC.

DNA of the CDR3: TGTGCCAGCAGCCGTGGGATCAGGACAGGGACCTACGAGCAGTACTTC. Its translation is CASSRGIRTGTYEQYF. V and J are TRBV7-8 and TRBJ2-7; 8 bases are a match to TRBD1. The V gene's germline CDR1 is SGHVS and CDR2 FQNEAQ. This CDR3 comprises 16 residues. The V and J ends lost 5 bases and 2 bases, in that order; junction bases with no gene match: 11.

The CDR3 region is CASSTTDFEKLFF. The CDR3 nucleotides read TGTGCCAGTAGTACGACAGATTTTGAAAAACTGTTTTTT. This chain uses TRBV19 with TRBJ1-4; weak D call: TRBD1 (5 bases). The CDR3 length is 13 residues. The germline CDR1 and CDR2 sequences are LNHDA and SQIVND (reference sequence). The V end was cut by 4 bases, the J end by 7 bases, with 10 bases between.

This sequence joins TRBV5-1 and TRBJ2-2; 8 nucleotides match TRBD1. The germline gives CDR1 SGHRS, CDR2 YFSETQ. The J segment lost 4 bases and the V segment lost 4 bases, leaving 6 bases of the junction unmatched. The CDR3 is 15 amino acids. As DNA, the CDR3 is TGCGCCAGCAGCCCAGGGGGCCCCCGCACCGGGGAGCTGTTTTTT. This encodes CASSPGGPRTGELFF.

The chain joins TRBV14 to TRBJ1-1; a weak D match, TRBD1 (6 bases). This CDR3 is built from 13 residues. The germline CDR1 and CDR2 sequences are SGHDN and FVKESK. Trimming cost V 9 bases and J 0 bases, with 11 bases left between them. As DNA, the CDR3 is TGTGCCAGTACGGGACACCTGAACACTGAAGCTTTCTTT. Translation gives CASTGHLNTEAFF.